This T cell receptor (beta chain) was recovered during a study of CXCR3-negative and CXCR3-positive naive CD8 T cells. All TRB cDNA libraries came from 5' RACE performed with UMI labels. TCRdb re-called the 5' RACE reads and catalogs CDR3 proteins one per entry, DNA excluded. In total, the table holds some 150,000 distinct CDR3 sequences. Triplicate sorts, over 250,000 cells apiece, were made for each CD8+ T cell subset. Cells that were CD45RO-CCR7+CD27+CD95- constituted naive CD8+ T cells. The study, taken as a whole, reports: Comparison of naive subsets found surface CD5 to be comparable, and TCR strength was inferred on the basis of TRB CDR3 properties. Relative to memory CD8+ cells, whose diversity was much lower, both naive subsets had comparably high diversity. More hydrophobic TRB CDR3s were found in CXCR3-positive naive cells than in CXCR3-negative naive cells.

Notes on this clonotype: Antigen specificity is unknown.

Germline lookup yields CDR1 SGHVS and CDR2 FNYEAQ. The CDR3 sequence is 14 residues long. This chain links TRBV7-6 with TRBJ2-3; TCRdb lists TRBD1, though no DNA is available to test this call. The specimen was naive CXCR3+ CD8+ T cells from blood. The subset: CD45RO-CCR7+CD27+CD95- naive CD8+ T cells expressing CXCR3 (TNR3+). The sequence derives from a human donor in good health. Some clones in this sample may be carry-over from other donors' samples. The CDR3 loop is CTSSLMGGTDTQYF.